This is a list of T cell receptor beta chains from one sample in a study of blood T cell repertoires in COVID-19. Produced via immunoSEQ multiplex PCR; TCRdb's table is partial and in-frame only. Among roughly 300,000 clones listed, about 89% were seen once. Material for sequencing was peripheral blood. The receptors were sampled from a woman aged 45-60 years who had recovered from COVID-19. Each CDR3 is given with its conserved first and last residue. D genes are given only for firm matches. Clone size, where shown, is once, few, many, or a class for clones that have expanded.

>15|TRBV30|TRBJ1-2|.|.
TGTGCCTGGAGTGAACCATTTGCAGGGAACTATGGCTACACCTTC
CAWSEPFAGNYGYTF
>14|TRBV7-2|TRBJ1-6|.|.
TGTGCCAGCAGCCTCAGGGGTTATAATTCACCCCTCCACTTT
CASSLRGYNSPLHF
>12|TRBV19|TRBJ1-2|.|.
TGTGCCAGTAGGCCCGGGGATAGTGGCTACACCTTC
CASRPGDSGYTF
>14|TRBV25-1|TRBJ1-2|.|.
TGTGCCAGCAGTGAATTAGGGGACTATCATGGCTACACCTTC
CASSELGDYHGYTF
>19|TRBV4-3|TRBJ2-2|.|TRBD2
TGCGCCAGCAGCCAAGAACGAGACCGGGGAGGGAGGTACACCGGGGAGCTGTTTTTT
CASSQERDRGGRYTGELFF
>14|TRBV14|TRBJ2-2|.|.
TGTGCCAGCAGCCGAGAGAGACTCACCGGGGAGCTGTTTTTT
CASSRERLTGELFF
>15|TRBV3-1/TRBV3-2|TRBJ1-4|.|TRBD1
TGTGCCAGCAGCCTAACGGGACAGGGGTTGGAAAAACTGTTTTTT
CASSLTGQGLEKLFF
>13|TRBV11-2|TRBJ1-2|.|.
TGTGCCAGCAGCTCTCAGGGGAACTATGGCTACACCTTC
CASSSQGNYGYTF
>13|TRBV2|TRBJ2-3|.|.
TGTGCCAGCAGGGACAGAAGCACAGATACGCAGTATTTT
CASRDRSTDTQYF
>16|TRBV19|TRBJ2-3|.|TRBD2
TGTGCCAGTAGTCGCTCGCTTGGCGGGAGTACAGATACGCAGTATTTT
CASSRSLGGSTDTQYF
>14|TRBV5-6|TRBJ2-5|.|TRBD2
TGTGCCAGCAGCTTGGGAGGAGCGGGGGCGACCCAGTACTTC
CASSLGGAGATQYF
>16|TRBV4-3|TRBJ1-4|.|.
TGCGCCAGCAGCCAAGATCGGGGGAGCGGGGTTGGAAAACTGTTTTTT
CASSQDRGSGVGKLFF
>15|TRBV7-3|TRBJ2-1|.|TRBD2
TGTGCCAGCAGTTTACTAGCGGGATTCGGGAGTGTGCAGTTCTTC
CASSLLAGFGSVQFF
>14|TRBV18|TRBJ2-5|.|.
TGTGCCAGCTCGCGCGATAATACCAGGGAGACCCAGTACTTC
CASSRDNTRETQYF
>13|TRBV29-1|TRBJ2-5|.|.
TGCAGCGTTGGGTTAGTAGTGAAGGAGACCCAGTACTTC
CSVGLVVKETQYF
>13|TRBV11-2|TRBJ2-7|few|.
TGTGCCAGCAGCTACACCCCGGGGTCGGAGCAGTACTTC
CASSYTPGSEQYF
>20|TRBV3-1/TRBV3-2|TRBJ1-1|once|TRBD1
TGTGCCAGCAGCCTATACGGGGGGTTCGGGACAGGGGTAACGGGGACTGAAGCTTTCTTT
CASSLYGGFGTGVTGTEAFF
>16|TRBV9|TRBJ2-5|.|TRBD2
TGTGCCAGCAGCGTAGGCGCGGGGGGGGCAGGAGAGACCCAGTACTTC
CASSVGAGGAGETQYF
>13|TRBV7-6|TRBJ1-1|.|.
TGTGCCAGCAGCTCGTCAGATTACACTGAAGCTTTCTTT
CASSSSDYTEAFF
>18|TRBV7-2|TRBJ2-1|.|TRBD2
TGTGCCAGCAGCTCGTATAGGGACTATCTTACCTCCTACAATGAGCAGTTCTTC
CASSSYRDYLTSYNEQFF
>15|TRBV11-3|TRBJ1-1|.|.
TGTGCCAGCAGCCCAGGGGCACATGTGAACACTGAAGCTTTCTTT
CASSPGAHVNTEAFF
>15|TRBV29-1|TRBJ2-7|.|TRBD2
TGCAGCGTTGAAGATCTTCTAGCGGGGGCTGGGGAGCAGTACTTC
CSVEDLLAGAGEQYF
>13|TRBV4-3|TRBJ2-1|.|.
TGCGCCAGCAGCCAAGAGAGGCTAAATGAGCAGTTCTTC
CASSQERLNEQFF
>12|TRBV6-1|TRBJ2-7|few|.
TGTGCCAGCAGTGATCAGGGCTACGAGCAGTACTTC
CASSDQGYEQYF
>14|TRBV27|TRBJ1-1|.|TRBD1
TGTGCCACCCGGACCATAGACAGGGGATCTACCGCTTTCTTT
CATRTIDRGSTAFF
>18|TRBV7-2|TRBJ2-1|.|TRBD2
TGTGCCAGCAGCCTCCGACCACTAGCGGGGGGGGTTTACAATGAGCAGTTCTTC
CASSLRPLAGGVYNEQFF
>15|TRBV5-1|TRBJ2-2|once|.
TGCGCCAGCAGCTTTCTATCCGAGAACACCGGGGAGCTGTTTTTT
CASSFLSENTGELFF
>18|TRBV7-3|TRBJ2-5|.|TRBD2
TGTGCCAGCAGCAAGAGACTAGCGGGAGGGCCGTCCGAAGAGACCCAGTACTTC
CASSKRLAGGPSEETQYF
>15|TRBV4-1|TRBJ1-1|.|.
TGCGCCAGCAGCCGAGGCCTACTGTCCGGGTACGAAGCTTTCTTT
CASSRGLLSGYEAFF
>12|TRBV12-3/TRBV12-4|TRBJ2-1|.|TRBD1
TGTGCCAGCAGCAAGGGGGCGGGTGAGCAGTTCTTC
CASSKGAGEQFF
>14|TRBV3-1/TRBV3-2|TRBJ1-1|.|.
TGTGCCAGCAGCCGGGCGCAGGGTAACACTGAAGCTTTCTTT
CASSRAQGNTEAFF
>11|TRBV30|TRBJ2-7|.|.
TGTGCCTGGAGTGGAGGGGGCGAGCAGTACTTC
CAWSGGGEQYF
>13|TRBV6-2/TRBV6-3|TRBJ1-2|.|.
TGTGCCAGCAGTTACTCCCCCTTCTATGGCTACACCTTC
CASSYSPFYGYTF
>14|TRBV7-3|TRBJ2-2|few|TRBD2
TGTGCCAGCAGCGCGGGAGTAGTCACCGGGGAGCTGTTTTTT
CASSAGVVTGELFF
>14|TRBV5-1|TRBJ2-7|.|.
TGCGCCAGCAGCTTGGACTCGTTTTCCTACGAGCAGTACTTC
CASSLDSFSYEQYF
>14|TRBV19|TRBJ1-1|.|.
TGTGCCAGTGGGAGGCGGCGGGGGAACACTGAAGCTTTCTTT
CASGRRRGNTEAFF
>13|TRBV27|TRBJ2-5|.|.
TGTGCCAGCAGTTCCTCTACCGAAGAGACCCAGTACTTC
CASSSSTEETQYF
>16|TRBV7-2|TRBJ2-7|.|TRBD2
TGTGCCAGCAGCTTAGTGGGTAGCGGGGGCTCCCGGGAGCAGTACTTC
CASSLVGSGGSREQYF
>13|TRBV6-5|TRBJ1-2|few|TRBD1
TGTGCCAGCAGTTACGGCAGGGGGCATGGCTACACCTTC
CASSYGRGHGYTF
>15|TRBV5-1|TRBJ1-1|.|TRBD1
TGCGCCAGCAGCTGGGGGACAGCTATGAACACTGAAGCTTTCTTT
CASSWGTAMNTEAFF
>12|TRBV7-9|TRBJ1-2|.|TRBD1
TGTGCCAGCAGCTTTGACAGGGGTGGCTACACCTTC
CASSFDRGGYTF
>13|TRBV28|TRBJ1-4|once|TRBD1
TGTGCCAGCACAGGGGGATGGGGTGAAAAACTGTTTTTT
CASTGGWGEKLFF
>13|TRBV7-3|TRBJ2-1|.|.
TGTGCCAGCAGCCCAAACTCACGGGGTGAGCAGTTCTTC
CASSPNSRGEQFF
>15|TRBV7-9|TRBJ1-2|.|TRBD1
TGTGCCAGCAGCTTAGCCAGGGGGCTTCCCTATGGCTACACCTTC
CASSLARGLPYGYTF
>13|TRBV7-2|TRBJ2-5|.|.
TGTGCCAGCAGCTTCACCGGGCAAGAGACCCAGTACTTC
CASSFTGQETQYF
>12|TRBV3-1/TRBV3-2|TRBJ1-2|.|.
TGTGCCAGCAGCGCGGGGCTGGGTGGCTACACCTTC
CASSAGLGGYTF
>13|TRBV5-4|TRBJ1-2|.|.
TGTGCCAGCAGCGTGGACAGTCGATATGGCTACACCTTC
CASSVDSRYGYTF
>14|TRBV28|TRBJ1-2|.|TRBD1
TGTGCCAGCAGACCGACAGGGGAGAACTATGGCTACACCTTC
CASRPTGENYGYTF
>11|TRBV6-5|TRBJ1-2|.|.
TGTGCCATCTGGACACCTTATGGCTACACCTTC
CAIWTPYGYTF
>13|TRBV2|TRBJ1-1|.|TRBD1
TGTGCCAGCGACAGGGGGGTGAACACTGAAGCTTTCTTT
CASDRGVNTEAFF
>20|TRBV10-2|TRBJ1-5|.|.
TGCGCCAGCAGTGAGTCGCCAACAGGGAAGTGGAGGAGCGTCAATCAGCCCCAGCATTTT
CASSESPTGKWRSVNQPQHF
>22|TRBV27|TRBJ2-1|.|TRBD1
TGTGCCAGCAGTTCAGCAAAGTGGGACAGCCTTCCACCGCAGAGCTCCTACAATGAGCAGTTCTTC
CASSSAKWDSLPPQSSYNEQFF
>18|TRBV4-1|TRBJ1-1|.|.
TGCGCCAGCAGCCAAGCGCGCAGGGGTAGTATTGGGGACACTGAAGCTTTCTTT
CASSQARRGSIGDTEAFF
>13|TRBV9|TRBJ2-2|.|.
TGTGCCAGCAGCGTGGGCAGGGCCGGGGAGCTGTTTTTT
CASSVGRAGELFF
>14|TRBV19|TRBJ1-2|.|.
TGTGCCAGTAGTATCGCGGGGTCCCCCTATGGCTACACCTTC
CASSIAGSPYGYTF
>18|TRBV3-1/TRBV3-2|TRBJ1-5|.|.
TGTGCCAGCATCGTGAGCGGAGGGGACTTAAGAGCAAATCAGCCCCAGCATTTT
CASIVSGGDLRANQPQHF
>12|TRBV6-2/TRBV6-3|TRBJ2-1|.|.
TGTGCCAGCACCCCTTCGGGTATGGTGCAGTTCTTC
CASTPSGMVQFF
>19|TRBV11-2|TRBJ2-3|.|TRBD2
TGTGCCAGCAGAACCACGTGGGGAAGTAGCGGGGGTGGCACAGATACGCAGTATTTT
CASRTTWGSSGGGTDTQYF
>14|TRBV6-4|TRBJ2-6|.|.
TGTGCCAGCAGTGTACAACCTGGGGCCAACGTCCTGACTTTC
CASSVQPGANVLTF